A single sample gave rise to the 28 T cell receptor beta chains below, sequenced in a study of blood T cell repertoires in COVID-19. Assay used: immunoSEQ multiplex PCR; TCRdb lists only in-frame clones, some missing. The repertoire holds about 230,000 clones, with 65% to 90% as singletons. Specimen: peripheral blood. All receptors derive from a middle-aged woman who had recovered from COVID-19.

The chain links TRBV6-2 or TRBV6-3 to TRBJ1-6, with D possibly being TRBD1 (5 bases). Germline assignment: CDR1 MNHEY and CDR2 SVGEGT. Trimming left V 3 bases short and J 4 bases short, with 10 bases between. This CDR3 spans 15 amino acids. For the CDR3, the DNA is TGTGCCAGCAGTTATCGGGGGAGTTATAATTCACCCCTCCACTTT. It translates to CASSYRGSYNSPLHF.

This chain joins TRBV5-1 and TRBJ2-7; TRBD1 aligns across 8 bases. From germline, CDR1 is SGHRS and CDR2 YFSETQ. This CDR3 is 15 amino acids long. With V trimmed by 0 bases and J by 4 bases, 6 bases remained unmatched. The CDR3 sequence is CASSLALDRAYEQYF. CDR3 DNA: TGCGCCAGCAGCTTGGCTCTGGACAGGGCGTACGAGCAGTACTTC.

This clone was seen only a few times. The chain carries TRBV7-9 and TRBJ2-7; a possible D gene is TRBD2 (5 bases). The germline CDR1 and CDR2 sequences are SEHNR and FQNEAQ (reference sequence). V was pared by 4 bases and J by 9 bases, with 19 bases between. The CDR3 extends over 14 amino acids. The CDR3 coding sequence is TGTGCCAGCAGCTACGACTCAGTCGCAAGCGGGCAGTACTTC. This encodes CASSYDSVASGQYF.

The CDR3 reads CASSDPYGDRTDTQYF. CDR3 nucleotides: TGTGCCAGCAGTGACCCCTACGGGGATCGCACAGATACGCAGTATTTT. J is TRBJ2-3 and V is TRBV25-1; D is perhaps TRBD2 (5 bases). The V end lost 3 bases, the J end lost 1 base, and 14 bases lay between the germline ends. The CDR3 loop spans 16 amino acids. CDR1 and CDR2 (germline): MGHDK, SYGVNS.

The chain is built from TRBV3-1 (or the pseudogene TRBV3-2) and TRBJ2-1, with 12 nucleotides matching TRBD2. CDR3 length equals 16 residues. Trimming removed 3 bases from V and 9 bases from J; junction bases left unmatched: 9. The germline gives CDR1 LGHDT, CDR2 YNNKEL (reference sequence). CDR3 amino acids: CASSQLASGGAIEQFF. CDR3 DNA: TGTGCCAGCAGCCAGCTAGCTAGCGGGGGGGCCATTGAGCAGTTCTTC.

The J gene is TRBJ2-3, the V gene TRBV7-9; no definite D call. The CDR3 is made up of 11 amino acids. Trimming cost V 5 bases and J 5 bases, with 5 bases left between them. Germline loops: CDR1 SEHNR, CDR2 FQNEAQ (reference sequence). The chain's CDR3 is CASSPRDTQYF. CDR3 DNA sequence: TGTGCCAGCAGCCCCCGAGATACGCAGTATTTT.

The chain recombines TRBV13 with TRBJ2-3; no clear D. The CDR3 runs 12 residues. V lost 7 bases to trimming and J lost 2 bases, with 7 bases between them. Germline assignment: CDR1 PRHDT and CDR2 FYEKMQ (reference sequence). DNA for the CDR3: TGTGCCAGCAATTCAAACACAGATACGCAGTATTTT. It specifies CASNSNTDTQYF.

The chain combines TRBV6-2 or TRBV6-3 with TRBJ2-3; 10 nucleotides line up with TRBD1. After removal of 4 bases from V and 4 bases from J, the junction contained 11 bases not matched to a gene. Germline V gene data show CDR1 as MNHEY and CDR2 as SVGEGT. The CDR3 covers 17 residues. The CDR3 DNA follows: TGTGCCAGCAGTTCCCCTCCGACAGGGGGCGTTCCAGATACGCAGTATTTT. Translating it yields CASSSPPTGGVPDTQYF.

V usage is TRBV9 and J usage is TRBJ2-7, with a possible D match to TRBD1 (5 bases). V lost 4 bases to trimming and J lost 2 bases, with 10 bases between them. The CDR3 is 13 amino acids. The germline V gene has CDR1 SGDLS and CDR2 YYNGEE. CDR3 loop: CASSPSDTYEQYF. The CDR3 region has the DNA TGTGCCAGCAGCCCGTCGGACACCTACGAGCAGTACTTC.

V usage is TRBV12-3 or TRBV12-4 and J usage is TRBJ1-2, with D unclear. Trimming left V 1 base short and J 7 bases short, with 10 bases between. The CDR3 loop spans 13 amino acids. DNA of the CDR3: TGTGCCAGCAGTTTAGACAGATTTACTGGCTACACCTTC. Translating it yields CASSLDRFTGYTF.

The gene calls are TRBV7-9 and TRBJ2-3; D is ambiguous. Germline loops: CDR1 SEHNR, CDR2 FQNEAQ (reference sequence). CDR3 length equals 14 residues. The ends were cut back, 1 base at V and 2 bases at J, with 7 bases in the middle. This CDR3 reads CASSLGQATDTQYF. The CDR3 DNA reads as TGTGCCAGCAGCTTAGGTCAGGCCACAGATACGCAGTATTTT.

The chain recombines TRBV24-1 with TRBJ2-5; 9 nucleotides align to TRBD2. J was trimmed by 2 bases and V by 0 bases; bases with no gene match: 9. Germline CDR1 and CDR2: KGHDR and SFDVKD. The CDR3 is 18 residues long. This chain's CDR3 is CATSDLLSSGGKQETQYF. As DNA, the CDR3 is TGTGCCACCAGTGATTTGCTTAGTAGCGGGGGTAAGCAAGAGACCCAGTACTTC.

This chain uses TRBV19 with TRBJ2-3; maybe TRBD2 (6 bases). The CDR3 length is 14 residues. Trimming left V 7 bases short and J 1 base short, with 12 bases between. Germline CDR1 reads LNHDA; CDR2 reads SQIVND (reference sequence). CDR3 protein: CASKFGGGTDTQYF. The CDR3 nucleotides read TGTGCCAGTAAATTCGGCGGGGGCACAGATACGCAGTATTTT.

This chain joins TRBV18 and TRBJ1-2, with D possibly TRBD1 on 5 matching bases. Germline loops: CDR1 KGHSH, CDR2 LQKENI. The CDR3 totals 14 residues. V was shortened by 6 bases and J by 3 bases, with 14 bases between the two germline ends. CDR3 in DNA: TGTGCCAGCTCGCTGACAGAACGGGACTATGGCTACACCTTC. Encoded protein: CASSLTERDYGYTF. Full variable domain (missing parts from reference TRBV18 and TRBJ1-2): NAGVMQNPRHLVRRRGQEARLRCSPMKGHSHVYWYRQLPEEGLKFMVYLQKENIIDESGMPKERFSAEFPKEGPSILRIQQVVRGDSAAYFCASSLTERDYGYTFGSGTRLTVV.

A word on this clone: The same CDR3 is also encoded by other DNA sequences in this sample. CDR3 amino acids: CASSPQTGESKGYTF. As DNA, the CDR3 is TGTGCCAGCTCGCCCCAGACAGGGGAGAGTAAGGGCTACACCTTC. The chain carries TRBV18 and TRBJ1-2; 8 bases are a match to TRBD1. CDR3 length equals 15 residues. Trimming at V came to 6 bases and at J to 8 bases, leaving 14 bases not matched to a gene. Germline CDR1 KGHSH, CDR2 LQKENI.

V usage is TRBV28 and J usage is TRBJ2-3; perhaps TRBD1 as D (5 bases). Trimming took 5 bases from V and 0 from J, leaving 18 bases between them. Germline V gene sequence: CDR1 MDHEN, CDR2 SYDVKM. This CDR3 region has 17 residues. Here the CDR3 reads CASSRVGHGISTDTQYF. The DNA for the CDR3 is TGTGCCAGCAGTCGTGTCGGACACGGAATTAGCACAGATACGCAGTATTTT. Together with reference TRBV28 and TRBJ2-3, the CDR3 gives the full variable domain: DVKVTQSSRYLVKRTGEKVFLECVQDMDHENMFWYRQDPGLGLRLIYFSYDVKMKEKGDIPEGYSVSREKKERFSLILESASTNQTSMYLCASSRVGHGISTDTQYFGPGTRLTVL.

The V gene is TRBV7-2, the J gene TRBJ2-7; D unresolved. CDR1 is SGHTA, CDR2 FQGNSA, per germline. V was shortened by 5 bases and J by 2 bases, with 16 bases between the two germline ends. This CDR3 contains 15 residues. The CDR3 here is CASSQSSLTPYEQYF. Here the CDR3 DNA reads TGTGCCAGCAGCCAGAGTAGTCTGACACCCTACGAGCAGTACTTC.

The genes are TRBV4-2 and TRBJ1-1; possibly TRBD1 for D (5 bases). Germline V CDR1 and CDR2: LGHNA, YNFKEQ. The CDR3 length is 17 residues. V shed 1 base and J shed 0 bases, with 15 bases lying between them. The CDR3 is CASSQGPEGVMNTEAFF. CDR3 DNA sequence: TGTGCCAGCAGCCAAGGTCCCGAAGGGGTCATGAACACTGAAGCTTTCTTT.

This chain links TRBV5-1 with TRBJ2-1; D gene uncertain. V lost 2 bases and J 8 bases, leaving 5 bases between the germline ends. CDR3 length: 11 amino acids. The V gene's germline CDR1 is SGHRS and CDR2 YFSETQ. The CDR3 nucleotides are TGCGCCAGCAGCTTTAGTTATGAGCAGTTCTTC. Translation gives CASSFSYEQFF. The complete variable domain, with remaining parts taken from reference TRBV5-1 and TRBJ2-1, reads KAGVTQTPRYLIKTRGQQVTLSCSPISGHRSVSWYQQTPGQGLQFLFEYFSETQRNKGNFPGRFSGRQFSNSRSEMNVSTLELGDSALYLCASSFSYEQFFGPGTRLTVL.

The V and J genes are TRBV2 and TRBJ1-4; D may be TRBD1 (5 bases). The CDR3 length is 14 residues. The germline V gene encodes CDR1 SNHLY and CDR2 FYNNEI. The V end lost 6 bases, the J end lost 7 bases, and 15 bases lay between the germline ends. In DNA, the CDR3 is TGTGCCAGCAGATTCCAGGGATTCTTTGAAAAACTGTTTTTT. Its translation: CASRFQGFFEKLFF.

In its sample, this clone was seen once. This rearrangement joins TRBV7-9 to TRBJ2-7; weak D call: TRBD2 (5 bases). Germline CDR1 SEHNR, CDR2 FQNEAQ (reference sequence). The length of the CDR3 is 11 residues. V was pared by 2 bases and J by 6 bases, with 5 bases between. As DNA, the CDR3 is TGTGCCAGCAGCTTAAGCGGCGAGCAGTACTTC. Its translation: CASSLSGEQYF.

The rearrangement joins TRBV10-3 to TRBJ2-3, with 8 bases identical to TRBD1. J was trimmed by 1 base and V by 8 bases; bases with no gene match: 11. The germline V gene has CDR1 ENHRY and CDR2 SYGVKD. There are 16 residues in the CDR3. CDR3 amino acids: CAIRRGTGAGTDTQYF. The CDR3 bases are TGTGCCATCCGCCGGGGGACAGGCGCAGGCACAGATACGCAGTATTTT.

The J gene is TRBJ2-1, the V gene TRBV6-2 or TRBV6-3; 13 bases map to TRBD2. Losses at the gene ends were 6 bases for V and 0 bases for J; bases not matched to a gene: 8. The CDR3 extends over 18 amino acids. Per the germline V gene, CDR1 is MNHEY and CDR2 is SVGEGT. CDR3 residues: CASSLLGLAGTSYNEQFF. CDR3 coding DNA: TGTGCCAGCAGCCTCTTGGGACTAGCGGGGACCTCCTACAATGAGCAGTTCTTC.

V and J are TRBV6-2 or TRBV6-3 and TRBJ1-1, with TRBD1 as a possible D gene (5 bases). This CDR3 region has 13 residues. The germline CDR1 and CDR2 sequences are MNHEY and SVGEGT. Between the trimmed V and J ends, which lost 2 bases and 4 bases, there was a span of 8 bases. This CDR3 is CASSYGQGTEAFF. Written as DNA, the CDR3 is TGTGCCAGCAGTTACGGGCAGGGCACTGAAGCTTTCTTT.

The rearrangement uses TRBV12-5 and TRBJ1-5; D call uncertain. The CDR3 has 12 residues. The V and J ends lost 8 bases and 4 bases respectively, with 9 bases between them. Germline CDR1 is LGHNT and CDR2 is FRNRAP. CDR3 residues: CASRYGNQPQHF. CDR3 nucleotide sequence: TGTGCTAGTCGATACGGGAATCAGCCCCAGCATTTT.

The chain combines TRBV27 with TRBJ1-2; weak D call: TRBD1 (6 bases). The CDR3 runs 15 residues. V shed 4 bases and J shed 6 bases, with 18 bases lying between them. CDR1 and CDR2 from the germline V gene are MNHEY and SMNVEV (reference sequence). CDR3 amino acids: CASSSLTGFLHGYTF. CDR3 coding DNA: TGTGCCAGCAGTTCATTAACAGGGTTTCTTCATGGCTACACCTTC.

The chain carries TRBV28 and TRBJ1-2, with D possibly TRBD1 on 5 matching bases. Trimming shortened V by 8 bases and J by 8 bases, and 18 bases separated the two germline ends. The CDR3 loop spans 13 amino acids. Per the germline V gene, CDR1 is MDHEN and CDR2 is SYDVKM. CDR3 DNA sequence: TGTGCCAGCGGCAATCGCAGGGTTCGGGGCTACACCTTC. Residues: CASGNRRVRGYTF.

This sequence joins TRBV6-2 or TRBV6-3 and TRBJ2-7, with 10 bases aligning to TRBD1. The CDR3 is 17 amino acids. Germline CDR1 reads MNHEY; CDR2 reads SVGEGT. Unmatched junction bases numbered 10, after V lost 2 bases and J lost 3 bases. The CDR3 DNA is TGTGCCAGCAGTTACCCAAAGACAGGGGGCGAAAGCTACGAGCAGTACTTC. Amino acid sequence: CASSYPKTGGESYEQYF.